These 19 T cell receptor beta chains were all obtained from the same sample, sequenced in a study of T cells in Graves' hyperthyroidism and ophthalmopathy. Amplification targeted TCR beta CDR3 regions from RNA transcripts. Primed by the HTBI set, a first-round RT-PCR was run on the TCR CDR3. MiXCR, applied by TCRdb to the multiplex PCR reads, yields one record per CDR3 protein. This sample yields about 590,000 distinct CDR3 sequences, of which 15% to 18% are seen a single time; 7.3% belongs to the top ten. Material: blood. The receptors derive from a woman in her 30s with Graves' hyperthyroidism.

At least ten counts were recorded for this clonotype. The rearrangement links TRBV28 to TRBJ2-7, with 8 nucleotides matching TRBD2. Trimming at V came to 6 bases and at J to 2 bases, leaving 9 bases not matched to a gene. The CDR3 has 15 residues. Germline V gives CDR1 MDHEN, CDR2 SYDVKM. CDR3 DNA sequence: TGTGCCAGCAGGACCCAGACTAGCGCAACCTACGAGCAGTACTTC. Its translation: CASRTQTSATYEQYF. Complete variable domain (other parts from reference TRBV28 and TRBJ2-7): DVKVTQSSRYLVKRTGEKVFLECVQDMDHENMFWYRQDPGLGLRLIYFSYDVKMKEKGDIPEGYSVSREKKERFSLILESASTNQTSMYLCASRTQTSATYEQYFGPGTRLTVT.

The V call is TRBV7-2, the J call TRBJ2-7; D might be TRBD1 (5 bases). The V end was cut by 1 base, the J end by 2 bases, with 15 bases between. CDR1 and CDR2 (germline): SGHTA, FQGNSA. This CDR3 has 16 amino acids. CDR3 region: CASSLVGQGPPYEQYF. The CDR3 DNA reads TGTGCCAGCAGCTTAGTGGGCCAGGGTCCTCCCTACGAGCAGTACTTC.

This clonotype was observed a handful of times. The chain uses TRBV27 and TRBJ2-7, with D perhaps matching TRBD2 (5 bases). There are 14 residues in the CDR3. V lost 3 bases and J 4 bases, leaving 13 bases between the germline ends. Germline V gene lookup returns CDR1 MNHEY and CDR2 SMNVEV (reference sequence). The CDR3 region has the DNA TGTGCCAGCAGTTTGGGAGACTTACCTTACGAGCAGTACTTC. It codes for CASSLGDLPYEQYF.

In its sample, this clonotype was seen many times. The genes are TRBV11-2 and TRBJ2-7, with 11 bases aligning to TRBD2. Germline V gene sequence: CDR1 SGHAT, CDR2 FQNNGV. The J segment lost 3 bases and the V segment lost 5 bases, leaving 6 bases of the junction unmatched. This CDR3 contains 15 residues. CDR3 in amino acids: CASSPPGLAVYEQYF. CDR3 coding DNA: TGTGCCAGCAGCCCGCCGGGACTAGCGGTCTACGAGCAGTACTTC.

This clonotype was found a few times. The chain employs TRBV6-1 and TRBJ2-7, with 7 bases lining up with TRBD2. Losses at the gene ends were 5 bases for V and 4 bases for J; bases not matched to a gene: 5. This CDR3 has 13 residues. Germline V gene sequence: CDR1 MNHNS, CDR2 SASEGT. DNA for the CDR3: TGTGCCAGCAGTCAAGAGGGAGGGTACGAGCAGTACTTC. The encoded protein is CASSQEGGYEQYF.

This clonotype was seen repeatedly, ten times or more. The chain uses TRBV2 and TRBJ2-1, with a tentative D call TRBD2 (6 bases). V lost 3 bases to trimming and J lost 0 bases, with 12 bases between them. Germline assignment: CDR1 SNHLY and CDR2 FYNNEI. This CDR3 is 16 amino acids long. CDR3 in amino acids: CASSDATSDSYNEQFF. DNA for the CDR3: TGTGCCAGCAGTGACGCGACTAGTGACTCCTACAATGAGCAGTTCTTC.

In its sample, this clonotype was seen many times. The chain joins TRBV27 to TRBJ2-7; 9 bases match TRBD1. Germline-derived CDR1 and CDR2 are MNHEY and SMNVEV (reference sequence). J lost 2 bases, V lost 7 bases, and 9 bases had no gene match. The CDR3 loop spans 15 amino acids. The CDR3, as DNA: TGTGCCAGCACCATGGCAGGGACAGGGACCTACGAGCAGTACTTC. Amino acid sequence: CASTMAGTGTYEQYF.

This clonotype showed up many times. This chain joins TRBV20-1 and TRBJ2-1; no clear D gene. Looked up from germline, CDR1 is DFQATT and CDR2 is SNEGSKA (reference sequence). The CDR3 extends over 14 amino acids. Trimming took off 3 bases at V and 3 bases at J, with 12 bases between the two ends. The CDR3 sequence: CSARAPELYNEQFF. The CDR3 DNA is TGCAGTGCTAGGGCCCCTGAGCTCTACAATGAGCAGTTCTTC.

Note on this clonotype: A far larger clone is only one base removed, so a read error is likely. The rearrangement links TRBV7-9 to TRBJ2-7; D is unresolved. The ends were cut back, 1 base at V and 6 bases at J, with 4 bases in the middle. In germline, CDR1 is SEHNR, CDR2 FQNEAQ (reference sequence). CDR3 length: 11 residues. The CDR3 region is CASSLESEQYF. The CDR3 nucleotides are TGTGCCAGCAGCTTAGAGTCCGAGCAGTACTTC.

This clonotype was found many times. V and J are TRBV7-3 and TRBJ2-3; 9 nucleotides match TRBD2. The germline gives CDR1 SGHTA, CDR2 FQGTGA. There are 17 residues in the CDR3. V was clipped by 1 base and J by 6 bases; unmatched bases: 11. CDR3 sequence reads: CASSLNSAASGTDTQYF. The CDR3 DNA reads TGTGCCAGCAGCTTAAATTCTGCGGCTAGCGGGACGGATACGCAGTATTTT.

The chain couples TRBV12-3 or TRBV12-4 to TRBJ2-1; no clear D. The CDR3 extends over 14 amino acids. V was clipped by 8 bases and J by 4 bases, with 15 bases between them. The CDR3 loop reads CASLMGLGYNEQFF. CDR3 in DNA: TGTGCCAGCCTCATGGGATTAGGTTACAATGAGCAGTTCTTC.

This clonotype appeared a few times. V is TRBV10-3 and J is TRBJ2-3, with D hard to call. V shed 3 bases and J shed 3 bases, with 16 bases lying between them. This CDR3 comprises 16 residues. Germline CDR1 is ENHRY and CDR2 is SYGVKD. The CDR3 region is CAISEVLPSYTDTQYF. The CDR3 DNA reads TGTGCCATCAGTGAAGTTTTGCCGAGCTATACAGATACGCAGTATTTT.

There are a few counts of this clonotype. The chain carries TRBV7-3 and TRBJ2-1; D is possibly TRBD2 (6 bases). V dropped 5 bases and J dropped 7 bases, with 15 bases sitting between them. CDR1 SGHTA and CDR2 FQGTGA come from the germline V gene. The CDR3 consists of 14 residues. In DNA form, the CDR3 reads TGTGCCAGCAGCATCGGGACTCCAGAAAATGAGCAGTTCTTC. Protein: CASSIGTPENEQFF.

This clonotype was detected only a few times. The rearrangement uses TRBV7-2 and TRBJ1-5; no clear D. Germline lookup yields CDR1 SGHTA and CDR2 FQGNSA. This CDR3 spans 14 amino acids. The V gene lost 2 bases and the J gene lost 5 bases, with 10 bases spanning the gap. The CDR3 DNA sequence: TGTGCCAGCAGCTTACTCGTAGAGGATCAGCCCCAGCATTTT. Protein: CASSLLVEDQPQHF.

In this sample, this clonotype turned up many times. V and J are TRBV7-3 and TRBJ2-1; 13 bases align to TRBD2. The CDR3 has 15 amino acids. After removal of 2 bases from V and 10 bases from J, the junction contained 5 bases not matched to a gene. The germline V gene has CDR1 SGHTA and CDR2 FQGTGA. DNA for the CDR3: TGTGCCAGCAGCTTAGGACTAGCGGGAGTTCGCGAGCAGTTCTTC. This translates into CASSLGLAGVREQFF.

This clonotype was seen ten or more times. This chain uses TRBV12-3 or TRBV12-4 with TRBJ2-3, with 10 nucleotides matching TRBD2. V lost 6 bases to trimming and J lost 4 bases; unmatched junction nucleotides: 10. This CDR3 has 16 amino acids. CDR3 coding DNA: TGTGCCAGCAGACCGCCTTCAGGGACTAGCGCAGATACGCAGTATTTT. Translation gives CASRPPSGTSADTQYF.

This clonotype was detected many times. The gene calls are TRBV3-1 and TRBJ1-2; no reliable D call. The germline CDR1 and CDR2 sequences are LGHDT and YNNKEL (reference sequence). V was pared by 0 bases and J by 5 bases, with 16 bases between. This CDR3 has 16 amino acids. CDR3 protein: CASSQDRVAALYGYTF. The CDR3 DNA reads as TGTGCCAGCAGCCAAGATCGGGTGGCAGCCCTATATGGCTACACCTTC.

This clonotype was detected a few times. J is TRBJ2-3 and V is TRBV11-3; D not certain. The CDR3 is made up of 16 amino acids. CDR1 is SGHNT and CDR2 is YENEEA in the germline V gene. V gave up 1 base and J gave up 5 bases, with 16 bases separating them. The CDR3 is CASSLGAVGEGDTQYF. CDR3 DNA: TGTGCCAGCAGCTTAGGTGCTGTTGGGGAAGGAGATACGCAGTATTTT.

The table lists this clonotype with a few counts. A junction boundary mismatches the germline segment, possibly from a read error. This chain connects TRBV24-1 to TRBJ2-1, with a weak D call TRBD2 (6 bases). The CDR3 totals 13 residues. Germline CDR1 and CDR2: KGHDR and SFDVKD. The chain's CDR3 is CATAGLVYSEQFF. The CDR3 DNA reads as TGTGCCACCGCGGGACTGGTCTACAGTGAGCAGTTCTTC.